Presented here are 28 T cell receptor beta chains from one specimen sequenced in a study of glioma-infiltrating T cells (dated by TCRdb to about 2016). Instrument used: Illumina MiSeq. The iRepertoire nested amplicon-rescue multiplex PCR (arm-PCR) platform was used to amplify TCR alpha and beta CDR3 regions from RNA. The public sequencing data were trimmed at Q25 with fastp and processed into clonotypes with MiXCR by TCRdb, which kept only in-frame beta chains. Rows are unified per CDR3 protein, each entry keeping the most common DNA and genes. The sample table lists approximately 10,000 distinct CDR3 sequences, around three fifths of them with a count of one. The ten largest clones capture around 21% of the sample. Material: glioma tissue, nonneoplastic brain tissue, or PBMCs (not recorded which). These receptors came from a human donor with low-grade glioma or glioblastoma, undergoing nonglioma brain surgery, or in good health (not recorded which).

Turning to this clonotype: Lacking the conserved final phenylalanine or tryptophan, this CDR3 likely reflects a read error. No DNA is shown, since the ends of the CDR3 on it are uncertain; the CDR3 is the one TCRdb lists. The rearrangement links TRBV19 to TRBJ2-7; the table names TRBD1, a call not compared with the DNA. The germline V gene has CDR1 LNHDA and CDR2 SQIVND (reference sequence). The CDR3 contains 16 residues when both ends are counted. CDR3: CASSSKGGTGSYEQCL.

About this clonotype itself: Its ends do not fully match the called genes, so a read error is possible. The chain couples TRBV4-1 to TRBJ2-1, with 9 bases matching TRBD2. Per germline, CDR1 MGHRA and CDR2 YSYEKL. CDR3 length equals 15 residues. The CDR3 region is CARSQAGTSLDEKFF. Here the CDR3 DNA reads TGCGCCAGGAGCCAAGCCGGGACTAGCTTGGATGAGAAGTTCTTC.

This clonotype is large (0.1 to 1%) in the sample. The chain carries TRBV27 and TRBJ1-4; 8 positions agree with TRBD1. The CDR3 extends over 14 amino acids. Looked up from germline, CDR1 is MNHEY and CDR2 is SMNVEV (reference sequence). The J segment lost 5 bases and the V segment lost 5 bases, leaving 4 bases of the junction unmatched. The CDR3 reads CASSTGGRNEKLFF. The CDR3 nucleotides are TGTGCCAGCAGTACAGGGGGGAGAAATGAAAAACTGTTTTTT.

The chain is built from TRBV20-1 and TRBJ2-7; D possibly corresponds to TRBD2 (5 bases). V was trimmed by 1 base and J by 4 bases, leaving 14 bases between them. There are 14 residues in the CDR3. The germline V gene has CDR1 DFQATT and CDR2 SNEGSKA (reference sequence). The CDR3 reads CSARALGPLYEQYF. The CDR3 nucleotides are TGCAGTGCTAGAGCACTAGGACCTCTATACGAGCAGTACTTC.

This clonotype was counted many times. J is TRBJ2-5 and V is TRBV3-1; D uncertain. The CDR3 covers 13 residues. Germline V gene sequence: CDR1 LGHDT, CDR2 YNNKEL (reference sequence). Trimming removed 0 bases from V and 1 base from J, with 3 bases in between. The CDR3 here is CASSQDRQETQYF. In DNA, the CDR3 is TGTGCCAGCAGCCAAGATCGCCAAGAGACCCAGTACTTC.

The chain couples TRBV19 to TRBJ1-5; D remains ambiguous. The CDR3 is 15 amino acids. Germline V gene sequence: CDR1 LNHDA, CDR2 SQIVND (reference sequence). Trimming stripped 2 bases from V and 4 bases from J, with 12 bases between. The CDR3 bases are TGTGCCAGTAGTATACAGAGAGGCGATAATCAGCCCCAGCATTTT. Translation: CASSIQRGDNQPQHF.

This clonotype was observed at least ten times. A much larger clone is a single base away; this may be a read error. The CDR3 DNA follows: TGTGCCAGCAGTTACGGCGGAGCCCTGAATACGCAGTATTTT. Translated: CASSYGGALNTQYF. The V and J genes are TRBV6-6 and TRBJ2-3; D is uncertain. Trimming shortened V by 2 bases and J by 7 bases, and 13 bases separated the two germline ends. Germline V lookup: CDR1 MNHNY, CDR2 SVGAGI (reference sequence). This CDR3 spans 14 amino acids.

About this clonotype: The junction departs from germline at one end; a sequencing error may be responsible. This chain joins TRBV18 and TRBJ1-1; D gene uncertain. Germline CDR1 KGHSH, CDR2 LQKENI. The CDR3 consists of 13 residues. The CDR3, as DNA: TGTGCCAGGTCACCATCAGTCCAAGGTGAGGCTTTCTTT. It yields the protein CARSPSVQGEAFF.

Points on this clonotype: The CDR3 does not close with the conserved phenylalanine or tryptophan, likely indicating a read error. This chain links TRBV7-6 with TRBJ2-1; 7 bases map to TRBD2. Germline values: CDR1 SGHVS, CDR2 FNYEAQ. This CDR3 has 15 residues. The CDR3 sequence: CASSDRPTSLDEQFL. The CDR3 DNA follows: TGTGCTAGCAGCGATCGACCGACTAGCCTCGATGAGCAGTTCCTC.

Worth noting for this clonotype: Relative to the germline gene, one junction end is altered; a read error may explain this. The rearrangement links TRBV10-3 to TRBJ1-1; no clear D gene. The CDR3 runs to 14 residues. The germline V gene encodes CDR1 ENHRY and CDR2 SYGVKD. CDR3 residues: CAISDDGMNTEAFF. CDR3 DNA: TGTGCCATCAGTGATGATGGCATGAACACTGAAGCCTTCTTT.

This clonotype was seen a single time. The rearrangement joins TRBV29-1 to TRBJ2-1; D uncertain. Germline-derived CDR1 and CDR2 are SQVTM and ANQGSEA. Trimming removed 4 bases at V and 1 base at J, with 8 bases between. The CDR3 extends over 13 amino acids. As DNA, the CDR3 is TGCAGCGTTGGAGTCGTATCCTACAATGAGCAGTTCTTC. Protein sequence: CSVGVVSYNEQFF.

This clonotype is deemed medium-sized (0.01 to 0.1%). In DNA form, the CDR3 reads TGTGCCAGCAGTCAAGGACAGCGACTGATCAATCAGCCCCAGCATTTT. It yields the protein CASSQGQRLINQPQHF. The J gene is TRBJ1-5, the V gene TRBV28, with a weak D call TRBD1 (6 bases). Deletions cut 5 bases from V and 3 bases from J, with 17 bases between. Germline V gives CDR1 MDHEN, CDR2 SYDVKM. The CDR3 totals 16 residues.

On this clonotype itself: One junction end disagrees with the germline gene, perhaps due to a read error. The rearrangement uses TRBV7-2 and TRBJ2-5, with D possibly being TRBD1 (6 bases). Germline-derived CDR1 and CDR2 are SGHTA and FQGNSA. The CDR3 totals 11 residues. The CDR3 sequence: CASGLKGHQYF. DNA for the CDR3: TGTGCCAGCGGCTTAAAGGGACACCAGTACTTC.

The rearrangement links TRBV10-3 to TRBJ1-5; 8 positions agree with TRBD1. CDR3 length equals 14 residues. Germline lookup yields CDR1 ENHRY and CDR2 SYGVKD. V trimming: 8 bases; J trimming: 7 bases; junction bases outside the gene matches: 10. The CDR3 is CAIVGQGAGQPQHF. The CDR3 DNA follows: TGTGCCATCGTGGGGCAGGGGGCTGGCCAGCCCCAGCATTTT.

The CDR3 bases are TGTGCCAGCAGGATTTGGCCCAATGAGCAGTTCTTC. This encodes CASRIWPNEQFF. This sequence joins TRBV6-2 or TRBV6-3 and TRBJ2-1; D unresolved. The CDR3 consists of 12 residues. The V end was cut by 6 bases, the J end by 6 bases, with 9 bases between. The germline V gene encodes CDR1 MNHEY and CDR2 SVGEGT.

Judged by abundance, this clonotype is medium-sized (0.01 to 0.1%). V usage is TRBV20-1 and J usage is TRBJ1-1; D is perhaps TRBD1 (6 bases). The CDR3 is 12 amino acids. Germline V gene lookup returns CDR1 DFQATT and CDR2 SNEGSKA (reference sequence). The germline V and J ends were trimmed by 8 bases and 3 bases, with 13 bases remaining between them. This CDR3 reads CSPSQGDTEAFF. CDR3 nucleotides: TGCAGTCCCTCACAGGGTGACACTGAAGCTTTCTTT.

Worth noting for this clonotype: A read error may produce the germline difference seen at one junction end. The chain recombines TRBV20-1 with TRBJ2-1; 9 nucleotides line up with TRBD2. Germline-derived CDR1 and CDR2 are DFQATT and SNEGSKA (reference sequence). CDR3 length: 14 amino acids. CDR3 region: CSARGSGSLSEPFF. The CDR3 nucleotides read TGCAGTGCTCGAGGTAGCGGGAGCCTATCCGAGCCGTTCTTC.

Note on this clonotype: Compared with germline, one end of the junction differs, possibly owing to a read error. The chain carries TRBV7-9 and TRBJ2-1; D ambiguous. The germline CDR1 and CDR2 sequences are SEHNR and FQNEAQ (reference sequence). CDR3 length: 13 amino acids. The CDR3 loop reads CARSLSQADEQFF. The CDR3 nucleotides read TGTGCCCGCAGCTTGAGTCAGGCTGATGAGCAGTTCTTC.

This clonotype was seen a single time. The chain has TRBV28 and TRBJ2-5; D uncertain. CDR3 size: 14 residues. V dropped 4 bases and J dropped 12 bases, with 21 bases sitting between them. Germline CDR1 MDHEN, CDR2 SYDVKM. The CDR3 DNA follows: TGTGCCAGCAGTTATACAAGATACCAAGAGATCGAGTACTTC. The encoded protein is CASSYTRYQEIEYF. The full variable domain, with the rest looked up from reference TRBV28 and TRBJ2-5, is DVKVTQSSRYLVKRTGEKVFLECVQDMDHENMFWYRQDPGLGLRLIYFSYDVKMKEKGDIPEGYSVSREKKERFSLILESASTNQTSMYLCASSYTRYQEIEYFGPGTRLLVL.

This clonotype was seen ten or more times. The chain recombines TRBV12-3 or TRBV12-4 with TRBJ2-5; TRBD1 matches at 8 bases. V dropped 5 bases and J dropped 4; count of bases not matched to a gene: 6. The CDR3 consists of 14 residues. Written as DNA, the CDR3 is TGTGCCAGCAGTCCAGGGGACAGGAGAGAGACCCAGTACTTC. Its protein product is CASSPGDRRETQYF.

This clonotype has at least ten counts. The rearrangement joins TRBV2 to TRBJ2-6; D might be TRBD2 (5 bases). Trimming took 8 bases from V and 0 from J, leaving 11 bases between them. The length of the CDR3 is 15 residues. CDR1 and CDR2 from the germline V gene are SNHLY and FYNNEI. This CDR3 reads CASRDGDSGANVLTF. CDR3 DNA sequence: TGTGCCAGCCGGGATGGAGACTCTGGGGCCAACGTCCTGACTTTC. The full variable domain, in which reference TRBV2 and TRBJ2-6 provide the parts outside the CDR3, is EPEVTQTPSHQVTQMGQEVILRCVPISNHLYFYWYRQILGQKVEFLVSFYNNEISEKSEIFDDQFSVERPDGSNFTLKIRSTKLEDSAMYFCASRDGDSGANVLTFGAGSRLTVL.

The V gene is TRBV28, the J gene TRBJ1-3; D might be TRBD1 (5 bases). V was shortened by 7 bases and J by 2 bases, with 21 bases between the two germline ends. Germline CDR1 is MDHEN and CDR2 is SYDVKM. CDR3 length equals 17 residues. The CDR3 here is CASTTQGGTSTGNTIYF. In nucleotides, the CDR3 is TGTGCCAGCACCACCCAGGGAGGTACAAGCACTGGAAACACCATATATTTT.

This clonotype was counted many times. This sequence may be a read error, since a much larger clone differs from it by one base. DNA for the CDR3: TGTGCCTGCAGCTTGCGAGGAGATACTGAAGCTTTCTTT. Translation gives CACSLRGDTEAFF. J is TRBJ1-1 and V is TRBV7-9; D is undetermined. CDR1 SEHNR and CDR2 FQNEAQ come from the germline V gene (reference sequence). CDR3 length: 13 residues.

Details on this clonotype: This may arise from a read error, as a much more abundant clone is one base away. CDR3 DNA sequence: TGTGCCAGCAGCCAAGGAGCGGTACTAGCGGGATCGGCCGAGCAGTACTTC. Translation gives CASSQGAVLAGSAEQYF. The chain employs TRBV4-2 and TRBJ2-7, with 10 nucleotides matching TRBD2. Germline CDR1 is LGHNA and CDR2 is YNFKEQ. Trimming at V came to 1 base and at J to 6 bases, leaving 12 bases not matched to a gene. This CDR3 has 17 amino acids.

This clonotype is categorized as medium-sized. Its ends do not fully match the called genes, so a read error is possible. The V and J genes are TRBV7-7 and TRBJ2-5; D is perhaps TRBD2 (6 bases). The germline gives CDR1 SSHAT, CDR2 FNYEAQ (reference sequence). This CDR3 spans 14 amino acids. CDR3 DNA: TGTGCTAGCAGCTTAGGCGCAGGGAGGGAGACCCAGTACTTC. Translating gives CASSLGAGRETQYF.

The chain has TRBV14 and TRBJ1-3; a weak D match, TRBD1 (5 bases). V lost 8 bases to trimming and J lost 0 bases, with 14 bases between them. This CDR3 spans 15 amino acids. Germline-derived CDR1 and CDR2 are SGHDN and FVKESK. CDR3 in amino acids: CASGRDSRSGNTIYF. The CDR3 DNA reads TGTGCCAGCGGCCGTGACAGTCGCTCTGGAAACACCATATATTTT.

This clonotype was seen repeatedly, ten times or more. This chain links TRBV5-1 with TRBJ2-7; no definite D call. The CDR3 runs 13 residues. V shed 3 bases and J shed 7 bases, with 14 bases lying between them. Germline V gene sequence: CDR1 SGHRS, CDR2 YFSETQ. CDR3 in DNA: TGCGCCAGCAGCTCCGGAATCGGAGAGGAGCAGTACTTC. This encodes CASSSGIGEEQYF.

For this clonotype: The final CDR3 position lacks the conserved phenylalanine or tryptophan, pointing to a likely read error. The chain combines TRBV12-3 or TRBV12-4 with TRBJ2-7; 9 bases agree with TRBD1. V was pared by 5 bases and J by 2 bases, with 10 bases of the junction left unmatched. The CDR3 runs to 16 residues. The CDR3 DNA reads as TGTGCCAGCAGTCTAACCACGGGACAGGGTGCCTACGAGCAGTACTCC. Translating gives CASSLTTGQGAYEQYS.